This entry lists 11 T cell receptor beta chains sequenced from one sample in a study of T cells in Graves' hyperthyroidism and ophthalmopathy (dated by TCRdb to between 2018 and 2020). The receptor library was made with multiplex PCR. Sequencing instrument: Illumina HiSeq 2000. Amplification of TCR beta CDR3 regions was carried out from RNA transcripts. For the first round of RT-PCR on the TCR CDR3, the HTBI primer set was used together with the Qiagen OneStep RT-PCR kit. TCRdb trimmed the raw reads at Q25, called clones with MiXCR and kept productive beta chains. Rows with one shared CDR3 protein collapse into an entry with the most common genes and DNA. Here the sample has roughly 530,000 distinct CDR3 sequences; under 20% occur a single time. Approximately 18% of the sample comes from the top ten. The sequencing input was blood. The receptors stem from a woman between 18 and 29 years old with Graves' ophthalmopathy.

This clonotype was counted between two and nine times. The rearrangement joins TRBV2 to TRBJ1-1; D is unresolved. The germline CDR1 and CDR2 sequences are SNHLY and FYNNEI. The CDR3 totals 16 residues. The V and J ends lost 1 base and 4 bases respectively, with 16 bases between them. The CDR3 is CASSEGRESLTTEAFF. The CDR3 DNA reads as TGTGCCAGCAGTGAAGGGAGGGAGAGTTTAACCACTGAAGCTTTCTTT.

Only a few counts were recorded for this clonotype. The chain couples TRBV4-3 to TRBJ1-2, with no clear D. This CDR3 has 14 residues. Trimming took off 0 bases at V and 6 bases at J, with 11 bases between the two ends. Germline lookup yields CDR1 LGHNA and CDR2 YSLEER. CDR3 protein: CASSQDDDSDGYTF. The CDR3 region has the DNA TGCGCCAGCAGCCAAGATGACGATAGTGATGGCTACACCTTC.

This clonotype was observed many times. The J gene is TRBJ1-2, the V gene TRBV12-3 or TRBV12-4, with 9 bases identical to TRBD1. The CDR3 totals 13 residues. The V and J ends lost 5 bases and 8 bases, in that order; junction bases with no gene match: 6. The DNA for the CDR3 is TGTGCCAGCAGTCCGGGACAGGGTAACGGCTACACCTTC. Translation gives CASSPGQGNGYTF.

J is TRBJ2-3 and V is TRBV29-1; D may be TRBD1 (5 bases). The germline gives CDR1 SQVTM, CDR2 ANQGSEA. The CDR3 contains 14 residues. V lost 1 base and J 4 bases, leaving 12 bases between the germline ends. The CDR3 DNA reads as TGCAGCGTTGAAGGTCTTGTCAGGGCAGATACGCAGTATTTT. Its translation: CSVEGLVRADTQYF.

This clonotype was detected only a few times. The chain uses TRBV30 and TRBJ1-1; D remains unclear. CDR1 and CDR2 from the germline V gene are GTSNPN and SVGIG (reference sequence). CDR3 length: 12 amino acids. Trimming shortened V by 4 bases and J by 2 bases, and 8 bases separated the two germline ends. The CDR3 reads CAWMGGNTEAFF. The CDR3 DNA sequence: TGTGCCTGGATGGGCGGAAACACTGAAGCTTTCTTT.

CDR3 protein: CASSLEGMYNSPLHF. The CDR3 DNA is TGTGCCAGCAGCTTAGAGGGGATGTATAATTCACCCCTCCACTTT. V usage is TRBV7-2 and J usage is TRBJ1-6; D is possibly TRBD1 (5 bases). CDR1 is SGHTA, CDR2 FQGNSA, per germline. V dropped 1 base and J dropped 4 bases, with 8 bases sitting between them. The CDR3 sequence is 15 residues long.

This clonotype was picked up a small number of times. The chain recombines TRBV20-1 with TRBJ2-2; 7 bases align to TRBD2. The germline CDR1 and CDR2 sequences are DFQATT and SNEGSKA (reference sequence). The CDR3 covers 15 residues. V shed 5 bases, J shed 4 bases, and the junction held 10 bases outside the gene matches. The CDR3 region has the DNA TGCAGTGCTCGTACTAGCGCCCAGGGCACCGGGGAGCTGTTTTTT. It encodes CSARTSAQGTGELFF.

This clonotype was seen only a few times. The CDR3 DNA follows: TGTGCCAGCAGTCCGACCGGGGGACTTGATGGGCAGTACTTC. Translating it yields CASSPTGGLDGQYF. The chain couples TRBV27 to TRBJ2-7, with D tentatively TRBD2 (6 bases). CDR1 is MNHEY, CDR2 SMNVEV, per germline (reference sequence). This CDR3 contains 14 residues. The V end lost 5 bases, the J end lost 9 bases, and 20 bases lay between the germline ends.

This clonotype showed up just a few times. CDR3 coding DNA: TGTGCCAGCAGCTTGGCCCCGAGGCTTGGACCCGGGGAGCTGTTTTTT. Its translation is CASSLAPRLGPGELFF. The chain joins TRBV5-4 to TRBJ2-2, with D hard to call. The V end lost 0 bases, the J end lost 6 bases, and 15 bases lay between the germline ends. Germline V lookup: CDR1 SGHNT, CDR2 YYREEE (reference sequence). This CDR3 contains 16 residues.

At least ten counts were recorded for this clonotype. The chain couples TRBV7-8 to TRBJ2-3, with a weak D call TRBD1 (9 bases). Germline V gives CDR1 SGHVS, CDR2 FQNEAQ. The CDR3 has 16 residues. V was cut by 5 bases and J by 8 bases, with 23 bases left in between. As DNA, the CDR3 is TGTGCCAGCAGCCCGGGGACAGGGACTAGGTTTGGTACGCAGTATTTT. Its protein is CASSPGTGTRFGTQYF. The full variable domain, in which reference TRBV7-8 and TRBJ2-3 provide the parts outside the CDR3, is GAGVSQSPRYKVAKRGQDVALRCDPISGHVSLFWYQQALGQGPEFLTYFQNEAQLDKSGLPSDRFFAERPEGSVSTLKIQRTQQEDSAVYLCASSPGTGTRFGTQYFGPGTRLTVL.

This clonotype came up many times. At one end the junction does not follow the germline gene, possibly because of a read error. The DNA for the CDR3 is TGTGCCAGCAATTTAGCGGGAGGGAGCACAGATACGCAGTATTTT. Its translation is CASNLAGGSTDTQYF. The chain recombines TRBV27 with TRBJ2-3, with 11 bases fitting TRBD2. Looked up from germline, CDR1 is MNHEY and CDR2 is SMNVEV (reference sequence). This CDR3 comprises 15 residues.